A single sample is the source of the 3 T cell receptor beta chains below, sequenced in a study of blood T cell repertoires in COVID-19. The method was immunoSEQ multiplex PCR; TCRdb's version includes in-frame clones alone and lacks a portion of them. This sample has 210,000 or so clones; over 75% occur once, and the top ten carry around 3.6%. Sequencing used PBMCs or T cells enriched from blood (not recorded which). All receptors derive from a woman aged 30 to 39 who had been exposed to COVID-19.

The V call is TRBV10-3, the J call TRBJ2-7; the match to TRBD1 covers 8 bases. The CDR3 sequence is 13 residues long. Germline assignment: CDR1 ENHRY and CDR2 SYGVKD. V shed 6 bases, J shed 7 bases, and the junction held 8 bases outside the gene matches. The CDR3: CAIRSRTGFEQYF. As DNA, the CDR3 is TGTGCCATCAGGTCCCGGACAGGGTTTGAGCAGTACTTC.

The chain links TRBV18 to TRBJ2-7; 9 bases fit TRBD1. The CDR3 runs to 14 residues. Germline CDR1 KGHSH, CDR2 LQKENI. The junction had 2 bases not matched to a gene; V was cut back by 3 bases and J by 2 bases. This CDR3 is CASSPGQGAYEQYF. The DNA for the CDR3 is TGTGCCAGCTCACCGGGACAGGGAGCCTACGAGCAGTACTTC. Looking up the rest from reference TRBV18 and TRBJ2-7 gives the full variable domain: NAGVMQNPRHLVRRRGQEARLRCSPMKGHSHVYWYRQLPEEGLKFMVYLQKENIIDESGMPKERFSAEFPKEGPSILRIQQVVRGDSAAYFCASSPGQGAYEQYFGPGTRLTVT.

On this clone itself: The same CDR3 is also encoded by other DNA sequences in this sample. The rearrangement joins TRBV7-9 to TRBJ1-2; D is ambiguous. In germline, CDR1 is SEHNR, CDR2 FQNEAQ (reference sequence). CDR3 length: 12 amino acids. Trimming pared 3 bases from V and 5 bases from J, leaving 7 bases between. CDR3 loop: CASSLTGYGYTF. CDR3 DNA sequence: TGTGCCAGCAGCTTGACGGGGTATGGCTACACCTTC.